This T cell receptor beta chain was sequenced during a study of blood T cell repertoires in COVID-19. Produced via immunoSEQ multiplex PCR; TCRdb's table is partial and in-frame only. The sample includes some 100,000 clones, about 91% of them seen just once. The germline gives CDR1 SGHTA, CDR2 FQGTGA. CDR3 length equals 14 residues. Trimming took off 5 bases at V and 1 base at J, with 11 bases between the two ends. This TCR derives from an elderly woman with active COVID-19. Sequenced input: peripheral blood. V and J are TRBV7-3 and TRBJ1-1; D gene uncertain. CDR3 sequence: CASSTGPTNTEAFF. As DNA, the CDR3 is TGTGCCAGCAGCACCGGTCCTACGAACACTGAAGCTTTCTTT.